The present entry profiles one T cell receptor beta chain with its context. This clone occurred once. The target of this receptor is not known. It has no much larger one-base neighbor in the sample; base qualities were not kept. Sequences SEHNR (CDR1) and FQNEAQ (CDR2) are obtained from the germline V gene (reference sequence). V was cut back by 5 bases and J by 7 bases, leaving a gap of 21 bases between them. Taken from cysteine to phenylalanine, the CDR3 has 15 residues. Kept here is only the CDR3 DNA, which spans 45 bases and is read in frame from base 1. This sample was taken from a study of shared clonotypes between healthy human individuals (dated by TCRdb to 2020 to 2021). Regarding the study in general: Three men and a couple of women, aged 18 to 49 years, made up the cohort. Per donor, three plates each were used for CD4 naive and CD4 memory, two for CD8 naive, and one for CD8 memory. To estimate repertoire size and how much clonotypes are shared between individuals, the study performed deep sequencing of blood TCR repertoires from five healthy adults. Different laboratories and diverse techniques were used to prepare libraries and sequence TCR repertoires, to increase sequencing depth and limit assay-specific biases. Each donor's leukapheresis produced roughly between about 0.8 and 10 billion PBMCs.

CD8 naive samples consisted of CD45RO-negative cells that were positively selected for CCR7, yielding a CD45RA+CCR7+ population without TemRA cells. The donors were healthy, HIV-negative adults who had no recently reported acute infections or vaccinations. Only Caucasian adults living in Nashville, Tennessee, USA were represented among the donors. After blood collection by leukapheresis, PBMCs were isolated using Ficoll-Histopaque density gradient centrifugation and then cryopreserved in the vapor phase of liquid nitrogen. Analytical flow cytometry was used to check the purity and quantity of every magnetically sorted T cell population. Genomic DNA was isolated from every sorted fraction and measured by UV absorbance on a Nanodrop 2000c. TCR CDR3 regions were amplified from genomic DNA by multiplex PCR using the deep immunoSEQ assay. Genomic DNA extracted from each cell subset was distributed evenly over all wells of several immunoSEQ 96-well plates, and each plate served as one replicate. For sorted subsets, each replicate PCR was loaded with approximately 0.2 ug genomic DNA, equivalent to some 31,000 T cell genomes. The purified libraries were quantified using a Qubit 3.0 fluorometer, sized with a Bioanalyzer 2100, and then quantified again using the KAPA Library Quantification kit. A separate single-read 150-cycle Illumina NextSeq 550 flow cell was used to sequence each immunoSEQ 96-well plate. Per the original workflow: The immunoSEQ output contained only junctional sequences without quality scores, so filtering could not match that applied to full-length reads. Sequences were annotated with PyIR, a Python wrapper for IgBLAST v1.9, using IMGT germline references to assign V/J genes and CDR3. Any read was removed if the V/J assignment was weak (E-value above 1e-6), the CDR3 was missing, or the read contained stop codons, out-of-frame junctions, or ambiguous translated residues. V3J clonotypes were defined as sequences sharing the same inferred V gene, J gene, and CDR3 amino acid sequence. The percentage overlap between two repertoires was calculated by dividing the number of shared unique clonotypes by the size of the smaller repertoire. Richness of each repertoire was evaluated using RTK rarefaction, the Chao1 estimator, and Recon v2.1 estimates of unobserved clonotypes. Generation probabilities for all TCRbeta clonotypes obtained by the gDNA method from a few donors were computed using OLGA. In its TCRdb copy, this immuneACCESS table keeps in-frame sequences only and misses some clones. Where compared with another copy, unresolved V genes explain less than half of these, and the others have no known cause. V and J calls and clone size are as listed in that table; D and trimming were resolved from the DNA. The sample data list about 2.1 million clones, and over 85% of these were observed just once. The ten largest account for 1.5% to 2% of the sample.

Study-wide conclusions, independent of this receptor: Incomplete sequencing was indicated by rarefaction of sorted-subset datasets, despite the large sequencing depth. Across a handful of donors, 5% to 6% of naive CD4, 3% to 3.5% of naive CD8, 2.3% of memory CD4, and approximately 0.4% of memory CD8 clonotypes were shared. Larger estimated clonotype richness was generally found for naive subsets than for memory subsets. Pairwise subsampling led to the expectation that sequencing depth would affect the degree of clonotype sharing among donors. Compared with non-shared clonotypes, the clonotypes found in all four sorted-subset donors had higher generation probabilities. Because the study included a small number of donors, the genetic and exposure-history diversity represented was limited. Sampling was restricted to blood, and TCR repertoires in tissues likely differ from the TCR repertoires found in blood.

This TCR was sampled from a man between 18 and 29 years old in good health. Some clones in this sample may be carry-over from other donors' samples. The chain is made from TRBV7-9 and TRBJ2-7; possibly the D gene is TRBD2, per 6 matching bases. Sequenced: naive CD8+ T cells from PBMCs. In the paper's terms, the cell subset or site label means: CD45RA+CCR7+. CDR3 protein: CASSVGAGIRLEQYF. DNA sequence: TGTGCCAGCAGCGTCGGTGCGGGGATCCGATTGGAGCAGTACTTC.